This T cell receptor beta chain originates from a study of blood T cell repertoires in COVID-19. The V and J ends lost 6 bases and 5 bases, in that order; junction bases with no gene match: 9. Looked up from germline, CDR1 is LGHNA and CDR2 is YNFKEQ. The CDR3 is 15 amino acids. Under the authors' procedure: Researchers report that nucleated cell counts were estimated from reference gene primer amplification. Only in-frame clones appear in the TCRdb table, and some are missing; sequencing was by immunoSEQ multiplex PCR. The DNA was the basis for D and trimming; V, J and clone size are from that table. The sample consists of about 76,000 clones, more than 75% of them appearing once.

This chain joins TRBV4-2 and TRBJ2-5, with 10 positions matching TRBD1. The TCR sequence derives from a human donor in a cohort sampled during active COVID-19. Material: peripheral blood. CDR3 DNA sequence: TGTGCCAGCAGTCCCCCCGGGACAGGGGCGGAGACCCAGTACTTC. As protein: CASSPPGTGAETQYF.